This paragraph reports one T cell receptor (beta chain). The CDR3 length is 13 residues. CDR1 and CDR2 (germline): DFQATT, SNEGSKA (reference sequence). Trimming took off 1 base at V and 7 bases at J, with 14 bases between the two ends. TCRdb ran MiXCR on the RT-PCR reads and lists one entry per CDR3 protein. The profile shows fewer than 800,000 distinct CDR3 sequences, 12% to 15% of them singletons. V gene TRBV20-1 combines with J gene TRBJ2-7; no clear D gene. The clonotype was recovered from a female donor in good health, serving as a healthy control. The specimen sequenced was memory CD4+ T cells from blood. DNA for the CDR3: TGCAGTGCTAGAGCGTCCGGATTGGTTGAGCAGTACTTC. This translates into CSARASGLVEQYF.